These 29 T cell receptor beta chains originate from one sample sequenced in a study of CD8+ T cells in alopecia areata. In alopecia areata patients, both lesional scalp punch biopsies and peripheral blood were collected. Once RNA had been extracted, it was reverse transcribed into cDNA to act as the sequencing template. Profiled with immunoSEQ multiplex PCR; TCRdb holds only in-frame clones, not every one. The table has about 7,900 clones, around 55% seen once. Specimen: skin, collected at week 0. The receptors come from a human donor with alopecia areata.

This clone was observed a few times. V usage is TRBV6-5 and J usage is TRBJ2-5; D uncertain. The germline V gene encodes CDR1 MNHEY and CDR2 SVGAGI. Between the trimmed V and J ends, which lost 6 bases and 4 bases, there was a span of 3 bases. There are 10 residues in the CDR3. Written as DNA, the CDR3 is TGTGCCAGCAGCACAGAGACCCAGTACTTC. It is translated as CASSTETQYF.

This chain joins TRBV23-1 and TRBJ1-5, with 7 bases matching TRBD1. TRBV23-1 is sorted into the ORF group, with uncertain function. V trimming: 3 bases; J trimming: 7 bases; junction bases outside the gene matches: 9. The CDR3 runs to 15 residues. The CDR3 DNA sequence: TGCGCCAGCAGTCAGCCAGGGGGAGGTGGACAGCCCCAGCATTTT. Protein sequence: CASSQPGGGGQPQHF.

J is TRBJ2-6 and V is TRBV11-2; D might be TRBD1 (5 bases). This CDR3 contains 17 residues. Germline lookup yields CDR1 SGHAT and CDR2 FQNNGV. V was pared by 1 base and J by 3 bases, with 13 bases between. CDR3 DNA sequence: TGTGCCAGCAGCTTAGCCGCGCAGGGAATTGGGGCCAACGTCCTGACTTTC. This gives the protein CASSLAAQGIGANVLTF.

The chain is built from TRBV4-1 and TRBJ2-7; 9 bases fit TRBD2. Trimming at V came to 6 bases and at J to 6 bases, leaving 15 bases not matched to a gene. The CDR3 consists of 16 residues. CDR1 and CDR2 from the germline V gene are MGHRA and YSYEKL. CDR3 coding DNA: TGCGCCAGCAGAAACCAGGGGGGTAGCGGGAGCGGCGAGCAGTACTTC. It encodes CASRNQGGSGSGEQYF.

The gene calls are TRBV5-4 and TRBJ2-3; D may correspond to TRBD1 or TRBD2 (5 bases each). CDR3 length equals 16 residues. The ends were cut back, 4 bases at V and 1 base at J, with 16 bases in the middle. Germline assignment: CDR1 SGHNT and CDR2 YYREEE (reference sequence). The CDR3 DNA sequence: TGTGCCAGCAGCGTCCCGGGACCAGTAGGCACAGATACGCAGTATTTT. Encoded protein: CASSVPGPVGTDTQYF. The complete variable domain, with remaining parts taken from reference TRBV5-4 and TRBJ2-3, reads ETGVTQSPTHLIKTRGQQVTLRCSSQSGHNTVSWYQQALGQGPQFIFQYYREEENGRGNFPPRFSGLQFPNYSSELNVNALELDDSALYLCASSVPGPVGTDTQYFGPGTRLTVL.

The CDR3 coding sequence is TGTGCCAGCAGCTTAACTAGCGGAACCTACGAGCAGTACTTC. This codes for CASSLTSGTYEQYF. The chain uses TRBV7-9 and TRBJ2-7, with 8 nucleotides matching TRBD2. The V gene end was trimmed by 2 bases and the J gene end by 2 bases; junction bases not matched to a gene: 2. Germline loops: CDR1 SEHNR, CDR2 FQNEAQ (reference sequence). The CDR3 extends over 14 amino acids.

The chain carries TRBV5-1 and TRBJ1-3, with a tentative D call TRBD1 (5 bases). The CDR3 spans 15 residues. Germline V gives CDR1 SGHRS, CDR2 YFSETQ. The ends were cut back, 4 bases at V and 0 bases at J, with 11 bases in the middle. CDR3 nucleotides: TGCGCCAGCAGCGAGACAGCTAGCTCTGGAAACACCATATATTTT. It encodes CASSETASSGNTIYF.

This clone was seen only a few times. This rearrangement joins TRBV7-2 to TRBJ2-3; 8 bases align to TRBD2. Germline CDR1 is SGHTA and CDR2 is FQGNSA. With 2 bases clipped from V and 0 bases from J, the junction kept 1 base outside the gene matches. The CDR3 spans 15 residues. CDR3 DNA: TGTGCCAGCAGCTTATTAGCGGGAAGCACAGATACGCAGTATTTT. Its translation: CASSLLAGSTDTQYF.

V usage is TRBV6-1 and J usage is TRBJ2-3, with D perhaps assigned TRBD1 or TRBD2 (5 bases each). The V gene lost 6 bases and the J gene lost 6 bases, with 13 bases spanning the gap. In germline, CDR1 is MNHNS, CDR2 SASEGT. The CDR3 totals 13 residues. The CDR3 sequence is CASRVRGVDTQYF. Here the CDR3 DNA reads TGTGCCAGCAGGGTGAGGGGTGTGGATACGCAGTATTTT.

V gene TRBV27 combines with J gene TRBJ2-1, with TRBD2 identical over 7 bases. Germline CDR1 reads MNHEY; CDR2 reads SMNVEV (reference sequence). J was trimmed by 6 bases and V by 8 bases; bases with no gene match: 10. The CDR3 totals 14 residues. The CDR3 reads CASAIAGPINEQFF. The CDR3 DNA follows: TGTGCCAGCGCTATAGCGGGCCCGATCAATGAGCAGTTCTTC.

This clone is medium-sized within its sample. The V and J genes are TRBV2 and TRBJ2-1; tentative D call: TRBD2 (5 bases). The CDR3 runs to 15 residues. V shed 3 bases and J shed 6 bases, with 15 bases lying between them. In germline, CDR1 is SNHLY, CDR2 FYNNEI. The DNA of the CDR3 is TGTGCCAGCAGTGACGCGAGGGCCCAACCCAATGAGCAGTTCTTC. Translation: CASSDARAQPNEQFF.

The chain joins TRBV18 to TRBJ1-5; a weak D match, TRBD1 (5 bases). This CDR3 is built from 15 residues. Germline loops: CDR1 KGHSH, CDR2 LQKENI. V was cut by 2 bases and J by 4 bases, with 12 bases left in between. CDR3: CASSPGAPTNQPQHF. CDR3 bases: TGTGCCAGCTCACCAGGGGCACCCACAAATCAGCCCCAGCATTTT. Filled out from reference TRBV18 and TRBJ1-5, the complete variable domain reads NAGVMQNPRHLVRRRGQEARLRCSPMKGHSHVYWYRQLPEEGLKFMVYLQKENIIDESGMPKERFSAEFPKEGPSILRIQQVVRGDSAAYFCASSPGAPTNQPQHFGDGTRLSIL.

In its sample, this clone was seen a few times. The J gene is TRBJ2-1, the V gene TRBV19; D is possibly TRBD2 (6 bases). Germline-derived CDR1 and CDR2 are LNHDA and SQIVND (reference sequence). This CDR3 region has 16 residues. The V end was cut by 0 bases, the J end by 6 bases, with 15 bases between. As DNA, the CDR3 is TGTGCCAGTAGTATAGATCTTGCGGGAACCCTCAATGAGCAGTTCTTC. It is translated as CASSIDLAGTLNEQFF.

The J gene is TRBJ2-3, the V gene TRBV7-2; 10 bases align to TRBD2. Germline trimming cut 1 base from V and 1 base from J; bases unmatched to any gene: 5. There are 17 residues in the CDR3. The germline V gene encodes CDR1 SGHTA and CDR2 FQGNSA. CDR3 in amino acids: CASSLGSLAGGTDTQYF. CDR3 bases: TGTGCCAGCAGCTTAGGTAGCCTAGCGGGAGGCACAGATACGCAGTATTTT.

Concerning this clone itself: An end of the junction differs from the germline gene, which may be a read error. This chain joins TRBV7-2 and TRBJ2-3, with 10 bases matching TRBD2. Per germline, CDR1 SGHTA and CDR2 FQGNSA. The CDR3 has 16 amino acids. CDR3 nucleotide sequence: TGCGCCAGCAGCCAAACGGGACTAGCGAGCACAGATACGCAGTATTTT. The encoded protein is CASSQTGLASTDTQYF. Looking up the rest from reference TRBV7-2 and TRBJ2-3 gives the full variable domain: GAGVSQSPSNKVTEKGKDVELRCDPISGHTALYWYRQSLGQGLEFLIYFQGNSAPDKSGLPSDRFSAERTGGSVSTLTIQRTQQEDSAVYLCASSQTGLASTDTQYFGPGTRLTVL.

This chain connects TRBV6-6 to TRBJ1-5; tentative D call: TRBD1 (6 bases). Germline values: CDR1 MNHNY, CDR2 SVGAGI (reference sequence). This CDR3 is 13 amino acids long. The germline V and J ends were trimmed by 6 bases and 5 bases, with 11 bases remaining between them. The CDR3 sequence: CASRYREDQPQHF. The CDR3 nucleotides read TGTGCCAGCAGATACAGGGAGGATCAGCCCCAGCATTTT.

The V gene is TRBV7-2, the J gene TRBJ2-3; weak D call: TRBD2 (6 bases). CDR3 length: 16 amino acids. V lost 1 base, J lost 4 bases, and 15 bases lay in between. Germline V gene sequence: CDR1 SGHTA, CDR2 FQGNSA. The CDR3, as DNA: TGTGCCAGCAGCTTAGTTGGGACTTCCCCCGCAGATACGCAGTATTTT. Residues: CASSLVGTSPADTQYF.

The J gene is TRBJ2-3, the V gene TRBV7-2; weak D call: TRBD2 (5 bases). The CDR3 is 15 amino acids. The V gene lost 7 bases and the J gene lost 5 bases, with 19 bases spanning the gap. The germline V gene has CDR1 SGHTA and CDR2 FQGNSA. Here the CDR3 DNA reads TGTGCCAGCATACAAAGACCGGAGGCTAGAGATACGCAGTATTTT. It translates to CASIQRPEARDTQYF.

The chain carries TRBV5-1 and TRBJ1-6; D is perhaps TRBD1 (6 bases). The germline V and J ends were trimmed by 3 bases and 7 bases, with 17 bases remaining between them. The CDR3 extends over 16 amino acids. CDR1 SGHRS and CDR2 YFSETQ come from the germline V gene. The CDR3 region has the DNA TGCGCCAGCAGCTCCATGACAGGAAACGAGAATTCACCCCTCCACTTT. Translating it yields CASSSMTGNENSPLHF.

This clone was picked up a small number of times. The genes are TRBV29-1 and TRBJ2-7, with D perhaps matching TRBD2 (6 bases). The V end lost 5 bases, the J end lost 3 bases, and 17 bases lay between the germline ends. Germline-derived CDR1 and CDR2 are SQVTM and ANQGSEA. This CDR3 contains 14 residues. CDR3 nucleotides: TGCAGCGTTCATGGATCGGGAGTACGCTACGAGCAGTACTTC. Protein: CSVHGSGVRYEQYF.

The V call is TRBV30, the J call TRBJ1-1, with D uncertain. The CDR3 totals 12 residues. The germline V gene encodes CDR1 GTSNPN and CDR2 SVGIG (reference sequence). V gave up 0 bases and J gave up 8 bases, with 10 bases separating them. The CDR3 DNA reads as TGTGCCTGGAGTGTATCCGGGCCCGAAGCTTTCTTT. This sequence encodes CAWSVSGPEAFF.

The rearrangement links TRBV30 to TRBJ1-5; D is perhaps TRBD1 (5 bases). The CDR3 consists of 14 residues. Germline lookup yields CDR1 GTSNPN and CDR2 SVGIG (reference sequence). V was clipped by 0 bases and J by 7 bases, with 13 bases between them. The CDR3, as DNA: TGTGCCTGGAGTGTGGGACGGGGGAAGCAGCCCCAGCATTTT. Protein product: CAWSVGRGKQPQHF.

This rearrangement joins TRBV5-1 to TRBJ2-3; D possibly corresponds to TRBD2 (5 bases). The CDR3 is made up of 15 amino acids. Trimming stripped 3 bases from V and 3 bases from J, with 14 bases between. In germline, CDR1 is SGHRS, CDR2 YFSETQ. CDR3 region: CASSSSSTGTDTQYF. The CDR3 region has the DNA TGCGCCAGCAGCTCCTCCAGCACGGGGACAGATACGCAGTATTTT.

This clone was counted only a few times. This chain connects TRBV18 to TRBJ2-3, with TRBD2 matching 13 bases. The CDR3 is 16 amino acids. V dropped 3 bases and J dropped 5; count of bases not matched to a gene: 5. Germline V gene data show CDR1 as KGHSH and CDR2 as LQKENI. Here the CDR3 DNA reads TGTGCCAGCTCACCCACTAGCGGGAGGGCCAAAGATACGCAGTATTTT. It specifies CASSPTSGRAKDTQYF. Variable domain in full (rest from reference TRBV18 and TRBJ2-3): NAGVMQNPRHLVRRRGQEARLRCSPMKGHSHVYWYRQLPEEGLKFMVYLQKENIIDESGMPKERFSAEFPKEGPSILRIQQVVRGDSAAYFCASSPTSGRAKDTQYFGPGTRLTVL.

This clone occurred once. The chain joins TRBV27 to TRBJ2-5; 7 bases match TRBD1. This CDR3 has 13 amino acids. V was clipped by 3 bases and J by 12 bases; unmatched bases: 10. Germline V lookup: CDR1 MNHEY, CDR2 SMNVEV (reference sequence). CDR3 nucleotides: TGTGCCAGCAGTTTCCAGGTCCAGGGGGTTAAGTACTTC. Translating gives CASSFQVQGVKYF.

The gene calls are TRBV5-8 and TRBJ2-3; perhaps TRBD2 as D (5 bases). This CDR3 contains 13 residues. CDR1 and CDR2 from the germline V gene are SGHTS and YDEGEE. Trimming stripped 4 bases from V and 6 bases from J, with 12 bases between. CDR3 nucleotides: TGTGCCAGCAGCCTCTGGTCGGGGGATACGCAGTATTTT. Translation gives CASSLWSGDTQYF.

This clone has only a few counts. The CDR3 nucleotides are TGTGCCAGCAGCGGCGGGAGCAATCAGCCCCAGCATTTT. This sequence encodes CASSGGSNQPQHF. J is TRBJ1-5 and V is TRBV7-6; D is unclear. Germline-derived CDR1 and CDR2 are SGHVS and FNYEAQ. This CDR3 has 13 amino acids. The germline V and J ends were trimmed by 5 bases and 1 base, with 6 bases remaining between them.

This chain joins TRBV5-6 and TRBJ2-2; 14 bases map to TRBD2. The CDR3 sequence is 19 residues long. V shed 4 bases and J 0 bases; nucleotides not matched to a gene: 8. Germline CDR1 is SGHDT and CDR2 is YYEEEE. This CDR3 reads CASSPPPGLAGANTGELFF. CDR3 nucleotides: TGTGCCAGCAGCCCACCCCCGGGACTAGCGGGGGCGAACACCGGGGAGCTGTTTTTT.

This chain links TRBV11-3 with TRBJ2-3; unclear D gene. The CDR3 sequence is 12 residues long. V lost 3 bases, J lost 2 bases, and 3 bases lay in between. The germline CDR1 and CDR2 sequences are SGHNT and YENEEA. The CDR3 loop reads CASSFNTDTQYF. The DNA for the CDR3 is TGTGCCAGCAGCTTCAACACAGATACGCAGTATTTT.